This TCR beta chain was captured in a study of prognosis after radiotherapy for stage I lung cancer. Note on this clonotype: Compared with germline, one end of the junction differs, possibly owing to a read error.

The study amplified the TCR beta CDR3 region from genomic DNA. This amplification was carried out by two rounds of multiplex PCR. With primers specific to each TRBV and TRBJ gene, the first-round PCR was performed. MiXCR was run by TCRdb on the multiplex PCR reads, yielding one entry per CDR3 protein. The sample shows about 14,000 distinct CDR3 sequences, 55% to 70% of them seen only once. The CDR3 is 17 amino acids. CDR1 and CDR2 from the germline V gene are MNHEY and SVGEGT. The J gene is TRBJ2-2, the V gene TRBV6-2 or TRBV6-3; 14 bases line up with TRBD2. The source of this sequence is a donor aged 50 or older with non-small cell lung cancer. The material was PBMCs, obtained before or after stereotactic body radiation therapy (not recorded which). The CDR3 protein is CASINQGLAGVTGELFF. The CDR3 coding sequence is TGTGCAAGCATAAATCAGGGACTAGCGGGAGTAACCGGGGAGCTGTTTTTT.